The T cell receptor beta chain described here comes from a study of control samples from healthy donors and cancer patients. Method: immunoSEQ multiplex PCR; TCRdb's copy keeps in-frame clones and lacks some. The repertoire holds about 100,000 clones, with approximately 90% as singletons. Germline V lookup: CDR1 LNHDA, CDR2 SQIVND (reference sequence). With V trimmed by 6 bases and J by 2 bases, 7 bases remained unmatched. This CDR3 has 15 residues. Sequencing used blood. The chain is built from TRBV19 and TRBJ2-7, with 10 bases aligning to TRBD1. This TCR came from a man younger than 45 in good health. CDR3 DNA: TGTGCCAGTAGCCTAAAAGGGACAGGGGCCTACGAGCAGTACTTC. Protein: CASSLKGTGAYEQYF.